This TCR beta chain came from a study of blood T cell repertoires in COVID-19. Turning to the study itself: The cDNA or gDNA used as material had been derived from T cells, B-cell-depleted T cells, or PBMCs.

Trimming removed 4 bases from V and 5 bases from J; junction bases left unmatched: 11. The CDR3 totals 15 residues. CDR1 is LGHDT and CDR2 is YNNKEL in the germline V gene (reference sequence). This clone has only one observation. Authors' data handling: Amplified reference gene primers provided the basis for estimating nucleated cell counts. Measured with immunoSEQ multiplex PCR; TCRdb has only the in-frame clones, and not every one. V, J and clone size were drawn from that table, and D and trimming were deduced from the DNA. Seen here are roughly 53,000 clones, 70% to 85% observed once, and the top ten hold 11% to 15%.

This sequence was found in a human donor in a cohort sampled during active COVID-19. V usage is TRBV3-1 (or the pseudogene TRBV3-2) and J usage is TRBJ2-7; the match to TRBD1 covers 7 bases. Sequencing input: peripheral blood. CDR3 region: CASSLMGQNRDEQYF. Here the CDR3 DNA reads TGTGCCAGCAGCCTCATGGGACAGAATAGGGACGAGCAGTACTTC.